The next 27 T cell receptor beta chains were all read from a single sample in a study of cytomegalovirus exposure and HLA in healthy donors. The PCR ran on 60 Vbeta and 13 Jbeta primers. Some clones are missing from TCRdb's copy, which holds only in-frame ones; the method was immunoSEQ multiplex PCR. Among 85,000 to 90,000 clones listed, 85% were seen once. The sequencing sample was made of PBMCs. These receptors were collected from a middle-aged man in good health and CMV-seropositive.

This clone was seen a single time. J is TRBJ2-3 and V is TRBV18; D may be TRBD1 (5 bases). Trimming stripped 5 bases from V and 2 bases from J, with 14 bases between. The CDR3 spans 15 residues. Germline CDR1 and CDR2: KGHSH and LQKENI. The CDR3 reads CASSSQTALTDTQYF. The CDR3 nucleotides read TGTGCCAGCTCATCACAGACAGCCCTCACAGATACGCAGTATTTT.

The chain combines TRBV10-3 with TRBJ2-7; 7 nucleotides line up with TRBD1. The ends lost 3 bases at V and 2 bases at J; junction bases unmatched: 7. The CDR3 runs 15 residues. Germline lookup yields CDR1 ENHRY and CDR2 SYGVKD. CDR3 amino acids: CAISDPGQATYEQYF. The CDR3 DNA sequence: TGTGCCATCAGTGACCCTGGACAGGCAACCTACGAGCAGTACTTC.

V is TRBV5-1 and J is TRBJ1-6, with no clear D. In germline, CDR1 is SGHRS, CDR2 YFSETQ. The V end was cut by 4 bases, the J end by 4 bases, with 15 bases between. CDR3 length: 16 amino acids. CDR3 coding DNA: TGCGCCAGCAGCCCGTGGACGGGAAATTATAATTCACCCCTCCACTTT. Its translation: CASSPWTGNYNSPLHF.

This clone was counted only a few times. The chain carries TRBV5-8 and TRBJ2-1; the D gene is possibly TRBD2 (5 bases). V was trimmed by 8 bases and J by 2 bases, leaving 17 bases between them. CDR1 is SGHTS and CDR2 is YDEGEE in the germline V gene. The CDR3 extends over 15 amino acids. The CDR3 bases are TGTGCCAGTATCGGTGGTCTAGCTGCCTACAATGAGCAGTTCTTC. Translated, it gives CASIGGLAAYNEQFF.

The rearrangement links TRBV6-1 to TRBJ1-1; 7 bases are a match to TRBD1. After removal of 5 bases from V and 8 bases from J, the junction contained 8 bases not matched to a gene. The CDR3 has 13 amino acids. Germline V CDR1 and CDR2: MNHNS, SASEGT. DNA for the CDR3: TGTGCCAGCAGTAACCGACAGGGCGGCGAAGCTTTCTTT. Translated: CASSNRQGGEAFF.

The J gene is TRBJ1-2, the V gene TRBV9, with 8 bases that match TRBD1. CDR1 is SGDLS and CDR2 is YYNGEE in the germline V gene. This CDR3 is built from 17 residues. Germline trimming cut 0 bases from V and 6 bases from J; bases unmatched to any gene: 13. The CDR3 protein is CASSVGGQGPNYHGYTF. Here the CDR3 DNA reads TGTGCCAGCAGCGTAGGAGGACAGGGTCCCAACTATCATGGCTACACCTTC.

V usage is TRBV5-1 and J usage is TRBJ2-1; 11 bases are shared with TRBD2. The ends lost 4 bases at V and 1 base at J; junction bases unmatched: 4. The germline V gene has CDR1 SGHRS and CDR2 YFSETQ. The CDR3 totals 16 residues. CDR3 in amino acids: CASSPGLAASYNEQFF. CDR3 in DNA: TGCGCCAGCAGCCCGGGACTAGCGGCTTCCTACAATGAGCAGTTCTTC.

The chain employs TRBV21-1 and TRBJ2-7; TRBD2 reflects the table's D call only, with no check against the DNA. TRBV21-1 is marked as a pseudogene. The CDR3 runs to 15 residues. The CDR3 is CASSGQRTSSYEQYF. CDR3 bases: TGTGCCAGCAGCGGGCAGCGGACGAGCTCCTACGAGCAGTACTTC.

The gene calls are TRBV2 and TRBJ1-2, with D possibly being TRBD1 (5 bases). The V and J ends lost 4 bases and 6 bases respectively, with 12 bases between them. The length of the CDR3 is 13 residues. Germline CDR1 is SNHLY and CDR2 is FYNNEI. The CDR3 DNA sequence: TGTGCCAGCAGTGTGTTAGGGGAGGATGGCTACACCTTC. It translates to CASSVLGEDGYTF.

This chain links TRBV6-1 with TRBJ2-7, with a tentative D call TRBD2 (7 bases). The CDR3 is 15 residues long. Germline V gene lookup returns CDR1 MNHNS and CDR2 SASEGT. Trimming left V 4 bases short and J 2 bases short, with 15 bases between. CDR3 nucleotides: TGTGCCAGCAGTGGGGGGGGGACACTTACCTACGAGCAGTACTTC. Its protein is CASSGGGTLTYEQYF.

The J gene is TRBJ1-5, the V gene TRBV6-1, with D perhaps TRBD1 (6 bases). Germline values: CDR1 MNHNS, CDR2 SASEGT. V shed 6 bases and J shed 4 bases, with 13 bases lying between them. The length of the CDR3 is 14 residues. In nucleotides, the CDR3 is TGTGCCAGCAGGAACCTGGGGGCTAATCAGCCCCAGCATTTT. The encoded protein is CASRNLGANQPQHF.

The V call is TRBV5-1, the J call TRBJ2-7, with D unresolved. The germline V gene has CDR1 SGHRS and CDR2 YFSETQ. The germline V and J ends were trimmed by 4 bases and 5 bases, with 10 bases remaining between them. The CDR3 spans 12 residues. CDR3 sequence: CASSAKFDEQYF. The CDR3 coding sequence is TGCGCCAGCAGCGCGAAGTTCGACGAGCAGTACTTC. The full variable domain, rest sourced from reference TRBV5-1 and TRBJ2-7, is KAGVTQTPRYLIKTRGQQVTLSCSPISGHRSVSWYQQTPGQGLQFLFEYFSETQRNKGNFPGRFSGRQFSNSRSEMNVSTLELGDSALYLCASSAKFDEQYFGPGTRLTVT.

This sequence joins TRBV5-1 and TRBJ2-1; the D is unclear. The CDR3 has 12 amino acids. Germline V gene lookup returns CDR1 SGHRS and CDR2 YFSETQ. Trimming left V 0 bases short and J 7 bases short, with 5 bases between. The CDR3 loop is CASSLGLNEQFF. CDR3 coding DNA: TGCGCCAGCAGCTTGGGTCTGAATGAGCAGTTCTTC.

The CDR3 DNA reads TGTGCCTGGAGTCCGCAGCGGGGGGCTTATGAGCAGTTCTTC. Protein sequence: CAWSPQRGAYEQFF. The V and J genes are TRBV30 and TRBJ2-1; 9 nucleotides match TRBD2. Germline values: CDR1 GTSNPN, CDR2 SVGIG (reference sequence). V dropped 2 bases and J dropped 8; count of bases not matched to a gene: 7. The CDR3 is 14 amino acids. The variable domain in full, with the rest retrieved from reference TRBV30 and TRBJ2-1, is SQTIHQWPATLVQPVGSPLSLECTVEGTSNPNLYWYRQAAGRGLQLLFYSVGIGQISSEVPQNLSASRPQDRQFILSSKKLLLSDSGFYLCAWSPQRGAYEQFFGPGTRLTVL.

This chain joins TRBV4-1 and TRBJ1-2; the D gene is possibly TRBD1 (5 bases). CDR1 is MGHRA, CDR2 YSYEKL, per germline. There are 14 residues in the CDR3. Trimming stripped 0 bases from V and 6 bases from J, with 11 bases between. Here the CDR3 reads CASSQDGGGNGYTF. The CDR3 DNA reads as TGCGCCAGCAGCCAAGATGGTGGGGGGAATGGCTACACCTTC.

The chain joins TRBV19 to TRBJ2-1, with 12 bases lining up with TRBD2. Trimming took 7 bases from V and 7 from J; bases not matched to a gene: 14. The germline CDR1 and CDR2 sequences are LNHDA and SQIVND (reference sequence). This CDR3 is 17 amino acids long. The CDR3 spells CASTPGLAGPSGNEQFF. The CDR3 nucleotides are TGTGCCAGTACCCCCGGACTAGCGGGGCCCTCCGGTAATGAGCAGTTCTTC.

The chain uses TRBV7-9 and TRBJ2-3; TRBD2 matches at 10 bases. Germline lookup yields CDR1 SEHNR and CDR2 FQNEAQ (reference sequence). Trimming took 8 bases from V and 5 from J; bases not matched to a gene: 13. The CDR3 is 16 residues long. Here the CDR3 reads CASPPLAGGRGDTQYF. DNA of the CDR3: TGTGCCAGCCCCCCCTTAGCGGGGGGCCGGGGAGATACGCAGTATTTT. The full variable domain, with the rest looked up from reference TRBV7-9 and TRBJ2-3, is DTGVSQNPRHKITKRGQNVTFRCDPISEHNRLYWYRQTLGQGPEFLTYFQNEAQLEKSRLLSDRFSAERPKGSFSTLEIQRTEQGDSAMYLCASPPLAGGRGDTQYFGPGTRLTVL.

The chain uses TRBV6-1 and TRBJ1-3; D possibly corresponds to TRBD1 (6 bases). The V gene's germline CDR1 is MNHNS and CDR2 SASEGT. The CDR3 contains 15 residues. The ends were cut back, 4 bases at V and 0 bases at J, with 10 bases in the middle. Written as DNA, the CDR3 is TGTGCCAGCAGTGTGGGACAATTCTCTGGAAACACCATATATTTT. Its translation: CASSVGQFSGNTIYF.

The chain joins TRBV28 to TRBJ2-4; 12 bases align to TRBD2. V lost 7 bases, J lost 0 bases, and 4 bases stayed unmatched. Per the germline V gene, CDR1 is MDHEN and CDR2 is SYDVKM. This CDR3 has 16 amino acids. CDR3 protein: CASKPTSGGAKNIQYF. The DNA for the CDR3 is TGTGCCAGCAAACCGACTAGCGGGGGAGCCAAAAACATTCAGTACTTC.

To note about this clone: Different DNA sequences within this sample yield the same CDR3. V gene TRBV5-6 combines with J gene TRBJ1-2; no clear D. The germline gives CDR1 SGHDT, CDR2 YYEEEE. V was pared by 4 bases and J by 0 bases, with 13 bases between. This CDR3 is built from 15 residues. As DNA, the CDR3 is TGTGCCAGCAGCCAGGCCGGGATGTCTAACTATGGCTACACCTTC. The encoded protein is CASSQAGMSNYGYTF.

V gene TRBV5-1 combines with J gene TRBJ2-7; TRBD2 might be the D (6 bases). V lost 0 bases to trimming and J lost 9 bases, with 10 bases between them. This CDR3 is 12 amino acids long. The germline CDR1 and CDR2 sequences are SGHRS and YFSETQ. CDR3 protein: CASSLAGVGQYF. In nucleotides, the CDR3 is TGCGCCAGCAGCTTGGCGGGAGTAGGGCAGTACTTC.

The rearrangement uses TRBV5-1 and TRBJ2-7, with D perhaps TRBD2 (6 bases). Germline loops: CDR1 SGHRS, CDR2 YFSETQ. V lost 2 bases and J 0 bases, leaving 9 bases between the germline ends. The CDR3 runs to 14 residues. The CDR3 loop is CASSFGGNSYEQYF. The CDR3 DNA follows: TGCGCCAGCAGCTTTGGCGGGAACTCCTACGAGCAGTACTTC.

The CDR3 bases are TGTGCCTGGAGGGACAGGGGTAAATACGAGCAGTACTTC. Protein product: CAWRDRGKYEQYF. V gene TRBV30 combines with J gene TRBJ2-7; 9 bases fit TRBD1. Germline V lookup: CDR1 GTSNPN, CDR2 SVGIG (reference sequence). V dropped 3 bases and J dropped 4; count of bases not matched to a gene: 4. CDR3 size: 13 residues.

This clone was found a few times. The rearrangement uses TRBV12-5 and TRBJ2-1; D uncertain. The germline CDR1 and CDR2 sequences are LGHNT and FRNRAP. This CDR3 is built from 15 residues. Between the trimmed V and J ends, which lost 3 bases and 1 base, there was a span of 10 bases. CDR3: CASGFYQVSYNEQFF. As DNA, the CDR3 is TGTGCTAGTGGTTTTTATCAGGTATCCTACAATGAGCAGTTCTTC.

The CDR3 DNA is TGTGCCAGCAGCCGGGGACAGGGGTGGAATGAGCAGTTCTTC. Its protein is CASSRGQGWNEQFF. The gene calls are TRBV11-2 and TRBJ2-1; 10 nucleotides align to TRBD1. Germline assignment: CDR1 SGHAT and CDR2 FQNNGV. Trimming removed 5 bases from V and 7 bases from J; junction bases left unmatched: 5. The CDR3 has 14 residues.

The chain uses TRBV2 and TRBJ2-6, with 15 bases that match TRBD2. Trimming took 2 bases from V and 0 from J; bases not matched to a gene: 5. This CDR3 comprises 20 residues. Germline assignment: CDR1 SNHLY and CDR2 FYNNEI. CDR3 sequence: CASSELGLAGGGSGANVLTF. CDR3 nucleotide sequence: TGTGCCAGCAGTGAATTAGGACTAGCGGGGGGGGGCTCTGGGGCCAACGTCCTGACTTTC.

The genes are TRBV6-5 and TRBJ2-3, with a weak D call TRBD2 (5 bases). V lost 7 bases to trimming and J lost 6 bases, with 14 bases between them. CDR1 is MNHEY, CDR2 SVGAGI, per germline. This CDR3 is built from 13 residues. This CDR3 is CASTPSGEDTQYF. The CDR3 bases are TGTGCCAGCACCCCCTCCGGGGAGGATACGCAGTATTTT.